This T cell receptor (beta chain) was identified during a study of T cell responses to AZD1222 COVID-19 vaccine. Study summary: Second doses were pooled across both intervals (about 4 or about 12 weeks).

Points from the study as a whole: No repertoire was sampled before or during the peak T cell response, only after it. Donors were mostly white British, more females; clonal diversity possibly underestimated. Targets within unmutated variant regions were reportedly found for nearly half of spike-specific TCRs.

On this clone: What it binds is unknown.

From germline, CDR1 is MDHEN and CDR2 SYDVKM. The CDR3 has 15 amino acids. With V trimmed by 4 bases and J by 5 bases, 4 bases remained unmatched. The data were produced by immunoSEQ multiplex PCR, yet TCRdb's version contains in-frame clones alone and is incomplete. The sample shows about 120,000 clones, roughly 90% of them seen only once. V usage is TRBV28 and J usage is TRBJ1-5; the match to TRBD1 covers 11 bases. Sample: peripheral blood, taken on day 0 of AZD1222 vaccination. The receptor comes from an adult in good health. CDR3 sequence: CASSSGTGGYQPQHF. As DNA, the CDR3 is TGTGCCAGCAGTTCCGGGACAGGGGGGTATCAGCCCCAGCATTTT.